Below, 3 T cell receptor beta chains from the same sample are listed, as sequenced in a study of T cells in Graves' hyperthyroidism and ophthalmopathy. The investigators amplified TCR beta CDR3 regions from RNA transcripts. During a first-round RT-PCR of the TCR CDR3, the HTBI primer set was used. TCRdb reprocessed the multiplex PCR reads with MiXCR, giving one entry per CDR3 protein. The profile covers fewer than 600,000 distinct CDR3 sequences, with under 15% appearing a single time and less than 20% taken by the ten largest. The sequencing sample was made of blood. The origin of the receptors is a woman aged 18-30 years with Graves' hyperthyroidism.

This clonotype showed up many times. The chain joins TRBV10-3 to TRBJ2-7; D might be TRBD1 (5 bases). The germline V gene has CDR1 ENHRY and CDR2 SYGVKD. The CDR3 contains 13 residues. V dropped 3 bases and J dropped 0 bases, with 6 bases sitting between them. CDR3 amino acids: CAISEQVSYEQYF. In DNA, the CDR3 is TGTGCCATCAGTGAACAGGTCTCCTACGAGCAGTACTTC.

With regard to this clonotype: Given a much more abundant clone one base away, this may be a read error. The chain recombines TRBV10-2 with TRBJ1-1; D is uncertain. Deletions cut 3 bases from V and 6 bases from J, with 5 bases between. Germline CDR1 and CDR2: WSHSY and SAAADI. The CDR3 contains 11 residues. The CDR3 sequence: CASSDLPEAFF. In nucleotides, the CDR3 is TGCGCCAGCAGTGATCTACCTGAAGCTTTCTTT.

The rearrangement links TRBV3-1 to TRBJ2-5; 10 nucleotides match TRBD2. V shed 0 bases and J 4 bases; nucleotides not matched to a gene: 5. Looked up from germline, CDR1 is LGHDT and CDR2 is YNNKEL (reference sequence). CDR3 length equals 16 residues. The CDR3 loop is CASSQEPSGRRETQYF. CDR3 coding DNA: TGTGCCAGCAGCCAAGAACCTAGCGGGAGAAGAGAGACCCAGTACTTC.